This is a list of T cell receptor beta chains from one sample in a study of PD-L1 blockade in urothelial cancer. This table comes from immunoSEQ multiplex PCR, and its TCRdb copy is limited to in-frame clones, with some not included. The sample has under 55,000 clones, 75% to 90% seen once. Source: PBMCs, taken around atezolizumab (anti-PD-L1) treatment. The receptor set was obtained from a middle-aged man with urothelial cancer. Each CDR3 is given with its conserved first and last residue. D genes are given only for firm matches.

D	J	V	DNA	CDR3
TRBD2	TRBJ2-1	TRBV6-6	TGTGCCAGCAGCCGGGGGGGCTCCTACAATGAGCAGTTCTTC	CASSRGGSYNEQFF
-	TRBJ2-2	TRBV18	TGTGCCAGCCAGTACGACGGGTGGTCGAACACCGGGGAGCTGTTTTTT	CASQYDGWSNTGELFF
-	TRBJ1-2	TRBV6-5	TGTGCCAGCAGCTCAGGGTCATACGGCTACACCTTC	CASSSGSYGYTF
-	TRBJ2-2	TRBV5-1	TGCGCCAGCAGTCCCCCTGTCGGGGGCACCGGGGAGCTGTTTTTT	CASSPPVGGTGELFF
TRBD2	TRBJ2-1	TRBV7-2	TGTGCCAGCAGCTTAAGTAGGACTAGCGGTTACAATGAGCAGTTCTTC	CASSLSRTSGYNEQFF
-	TRBJ2-1	TRBV19	TGTGCCAGTAGTTACAGGTACAATGAGCAGTTCTTC	CASSYRYNEQFF
-	TRBJ2-7	TRBV29-1	TGCAGCGTTGAAGCCTGGCAGGGGGGCCACGAGCAGTACTTC	CSVEAWQGGHEQYF
-	TRBJ2-5	TRBV5-1	TGCGCCAGCAGCGCCGGACAGAACCAAGAGACCCAGTACTTC	CASSAGQNQETQYF
-	TRBJ2-5	TRBV2	TGTGCCAGCAGTGACCTACTGGGGGGGCGGAGCCAAGAGACCCAGTACTTC	CASSDLLGGRSQETQYF
TRBD2	TRBJ2-3	TRBV5-1	TGCGCCAGCAGCTTGGTGGGTCTCGGCGGGAGAACAGATACGCAGTATTTT	CASSLVGLGGRTDTQYF
TRBD2	TRBJ2-3	TRBV10-3	TGTGCCATCTCAGGAGTAACTAGCGTCACAGATACGCAGTATTTT	CAISGVTSVTDTQYF